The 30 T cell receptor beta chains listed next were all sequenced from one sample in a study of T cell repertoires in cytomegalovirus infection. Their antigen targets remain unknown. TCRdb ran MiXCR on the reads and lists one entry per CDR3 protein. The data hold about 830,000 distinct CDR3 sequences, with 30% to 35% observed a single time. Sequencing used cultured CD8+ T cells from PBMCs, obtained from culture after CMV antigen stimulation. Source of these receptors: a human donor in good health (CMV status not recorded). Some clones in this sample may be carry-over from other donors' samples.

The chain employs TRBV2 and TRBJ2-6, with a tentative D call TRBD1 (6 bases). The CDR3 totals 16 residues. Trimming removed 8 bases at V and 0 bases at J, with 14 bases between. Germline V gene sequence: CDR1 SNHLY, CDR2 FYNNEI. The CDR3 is CASYGQTYSGANVLTF. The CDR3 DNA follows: TGTGCCAGCTACGGACAGACCTACTCTGGGGCCAACGTCCTGACTTTC.

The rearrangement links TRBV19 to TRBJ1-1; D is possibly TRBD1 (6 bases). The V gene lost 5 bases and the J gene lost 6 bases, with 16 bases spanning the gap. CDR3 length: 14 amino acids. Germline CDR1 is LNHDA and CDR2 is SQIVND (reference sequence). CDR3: CASSDWGGRAEAFF. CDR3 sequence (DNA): TGTGCCAGTAGTGATTGGGGGGGCAGGGCTGAAGCTTTCTTT.

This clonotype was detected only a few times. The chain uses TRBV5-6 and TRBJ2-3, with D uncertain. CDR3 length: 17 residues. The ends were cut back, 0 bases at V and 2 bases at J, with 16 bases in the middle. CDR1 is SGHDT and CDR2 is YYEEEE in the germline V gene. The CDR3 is CASSLVAASRYTDTQYF. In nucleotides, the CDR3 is TGTGCCAGCAGCTTGGTAGCCGCCAGCAGGTACACAGATACGCAGTATTTT.

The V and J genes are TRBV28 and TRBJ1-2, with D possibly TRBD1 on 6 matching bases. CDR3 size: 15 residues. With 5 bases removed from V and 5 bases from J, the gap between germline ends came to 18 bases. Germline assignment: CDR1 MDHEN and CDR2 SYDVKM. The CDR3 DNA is TGTGCCAGCAGTAATAGGGGGACTCAACTTTATGGCTACACCTTC. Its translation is CASSNRGTQLYGYTF.

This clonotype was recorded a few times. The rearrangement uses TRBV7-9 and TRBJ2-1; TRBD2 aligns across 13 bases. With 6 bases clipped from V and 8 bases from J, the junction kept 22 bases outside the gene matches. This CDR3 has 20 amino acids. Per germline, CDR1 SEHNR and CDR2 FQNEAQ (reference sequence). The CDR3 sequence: CASRNSFSGTSGADWYEQFF. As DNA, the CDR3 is TGTGCCAGCAGAAATTCGTTTTCCGGGACTAGCGGGGCCGATTGGTATGAGCAGTTCTTC.

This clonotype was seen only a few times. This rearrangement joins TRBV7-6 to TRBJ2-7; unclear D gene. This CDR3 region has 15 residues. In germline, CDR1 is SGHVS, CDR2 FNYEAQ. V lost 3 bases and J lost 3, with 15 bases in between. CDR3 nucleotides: TGTGCCAGCAGCTTTTGGGCTCAGCCTCACTACGAGCAGTACTTC. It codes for CASSFWAQPHYEQYF.

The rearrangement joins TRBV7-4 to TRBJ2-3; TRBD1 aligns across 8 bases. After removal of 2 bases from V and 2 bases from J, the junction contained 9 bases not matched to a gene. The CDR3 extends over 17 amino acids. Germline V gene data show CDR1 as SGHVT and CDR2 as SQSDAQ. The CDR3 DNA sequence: TGTGCCAGCAGCTTACCGCCGACAGGGGAAAACACAGATACGCAGTATTTT. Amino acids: CASSLPPTGENTDTQYF. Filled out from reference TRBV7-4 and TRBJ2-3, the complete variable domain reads GAGVSQSPRYKVAKRGRDVALRCDSISGHVTLYWYRQTLGQGSEVLTYSQSDAQRDKSGRPSGRFSAERPERSVSTLKIQRTEQGDSAVYLCASSLPPTGENTDTQYFGPGTRLTVL.

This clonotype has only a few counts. The CDR3 bases are TGTGCCAGCAGCTCGGGACAGGGAGAACGGGGCTACACCTTC. Encoded protein: CASSSGQGERGYTF. The chain recombines TRBV7-8 with TRBJ1-2, with TRBD1 matching 9 bases. Per the germline V gene, CDR1 is SGHVS and CDR2 is FQNEAQ. The CDR3 is 14 residues long. V was pared by 4 bases and J by 8 bases, with 8 bases of the junction left unmatched. The full variable domain, in which reference TRBV7-8 and TRBJ1-2 provide the parts outside the CDR3, is GAGVSQSPRYKVAKRGQDVALRCDPISGHVSLFWYQQALGQGPEFLTYFQNEAQLDKSGLPSDRFFAERPEGSVSTLKIQRTQQEDSAVYLCASSSGQGERGYTFGSGTRLTVV.

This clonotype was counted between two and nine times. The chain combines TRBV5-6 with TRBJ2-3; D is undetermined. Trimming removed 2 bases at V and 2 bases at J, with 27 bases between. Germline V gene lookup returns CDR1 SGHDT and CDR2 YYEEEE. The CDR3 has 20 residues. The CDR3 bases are TGTGCCAGCAGCTTTCTTGGCTCAACGTGGACCCCCTATTTCACAGATACGCAGTATTTT. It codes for CASSFLGSTWTPYFTDTQYF.

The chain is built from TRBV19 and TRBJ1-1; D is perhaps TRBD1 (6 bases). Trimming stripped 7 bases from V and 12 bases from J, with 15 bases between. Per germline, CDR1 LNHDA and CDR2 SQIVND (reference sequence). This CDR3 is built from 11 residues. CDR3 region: CASTEGRGSFF. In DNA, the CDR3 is TGTGCCAGTACGGAGGGCAGGGGCTCTTTCTTT.

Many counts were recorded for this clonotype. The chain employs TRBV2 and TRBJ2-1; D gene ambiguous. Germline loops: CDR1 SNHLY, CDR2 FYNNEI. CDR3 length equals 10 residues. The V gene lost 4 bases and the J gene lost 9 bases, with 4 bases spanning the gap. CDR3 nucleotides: TGTGCCAGCAGTGGGATTGAGCAGTTCTTC. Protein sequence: CASSGIEQFF.

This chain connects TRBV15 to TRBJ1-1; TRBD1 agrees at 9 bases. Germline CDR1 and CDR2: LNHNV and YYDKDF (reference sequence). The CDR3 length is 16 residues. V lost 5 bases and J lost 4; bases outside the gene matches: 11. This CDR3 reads CATSLPRGQGGTEAFF. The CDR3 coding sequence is TGTGCCACCAGCTTACCTAGGGGACAGGGCGGCACTGAAGCTTTCTTT. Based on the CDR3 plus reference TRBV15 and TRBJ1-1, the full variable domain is DAMVIQNPRYQVTQFGKPVTLSCSQTLNHNVMYWYQQKSSQAPKLLFHYYDKDFNNEADTPDNFQSRRPNTSFCFLDIRSPGLGDTAMYLCATSLPRGQGGTEAFFGQGTRLTVV.

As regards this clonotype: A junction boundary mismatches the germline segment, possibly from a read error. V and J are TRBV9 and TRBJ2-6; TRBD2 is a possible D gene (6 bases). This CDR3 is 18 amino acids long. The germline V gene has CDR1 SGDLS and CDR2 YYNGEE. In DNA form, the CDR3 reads TGTGCCAGCAGATCTCCTAGGGGACGGGACTCTGGGGCCTACGTCCTGACTTTC. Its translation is CASRSPRGRDSGAYVLTF.

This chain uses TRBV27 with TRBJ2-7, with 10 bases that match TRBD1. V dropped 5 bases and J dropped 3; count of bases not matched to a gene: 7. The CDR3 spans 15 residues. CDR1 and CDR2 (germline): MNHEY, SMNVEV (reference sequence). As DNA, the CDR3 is TGTGCCAGCAGTGTTACCGGGACAGGGGTCTACGAGCAGTACTTC. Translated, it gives CASSVTGTGVYEQYF.

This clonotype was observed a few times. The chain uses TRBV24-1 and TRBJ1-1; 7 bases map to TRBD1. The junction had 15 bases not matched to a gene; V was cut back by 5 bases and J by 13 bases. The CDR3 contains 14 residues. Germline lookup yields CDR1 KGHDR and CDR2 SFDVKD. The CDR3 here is CATSARVGQTRFFF. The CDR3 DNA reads TGTGCCACCAGTGCTCGGGTGGGACAGACACGATTTTTCTTT.

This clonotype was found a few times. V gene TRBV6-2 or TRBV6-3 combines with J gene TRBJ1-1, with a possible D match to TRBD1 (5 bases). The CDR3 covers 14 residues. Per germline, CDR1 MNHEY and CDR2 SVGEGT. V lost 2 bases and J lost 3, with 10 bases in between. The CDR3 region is CASSYVGVDTEAFF. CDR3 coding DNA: TGTGCCAGCAGTTACGTGGGGGTTGACACTGAAGCTTTCTTT.

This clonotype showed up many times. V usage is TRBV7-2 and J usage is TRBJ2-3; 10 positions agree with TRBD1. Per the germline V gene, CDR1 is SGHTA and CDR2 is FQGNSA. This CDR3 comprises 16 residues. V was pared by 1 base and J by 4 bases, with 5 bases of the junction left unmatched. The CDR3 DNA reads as TGTGCCAGCAGCTTAGTTGGGACAGGGGTCGCAGATACGCAGTATTTT. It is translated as CASSLVGTGVADTQYF.

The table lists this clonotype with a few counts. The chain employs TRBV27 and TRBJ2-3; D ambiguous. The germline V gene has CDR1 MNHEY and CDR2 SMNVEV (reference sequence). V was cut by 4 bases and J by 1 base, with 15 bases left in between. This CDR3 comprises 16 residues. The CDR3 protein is CASSSPFRHGTDTQYF. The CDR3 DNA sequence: TGTGCCAGCAGTTCACCGTTCCGACACGGCACAGATACGCAGTATTTT.

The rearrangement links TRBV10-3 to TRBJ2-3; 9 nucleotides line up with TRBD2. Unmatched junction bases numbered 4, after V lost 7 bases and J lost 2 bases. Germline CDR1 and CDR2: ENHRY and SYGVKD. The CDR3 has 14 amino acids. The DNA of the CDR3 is TGTGCCATCAAAGTAGCGGGGGTCACAGATACGCAGTATTTT. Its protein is CAIKVAGVTDTQYF.

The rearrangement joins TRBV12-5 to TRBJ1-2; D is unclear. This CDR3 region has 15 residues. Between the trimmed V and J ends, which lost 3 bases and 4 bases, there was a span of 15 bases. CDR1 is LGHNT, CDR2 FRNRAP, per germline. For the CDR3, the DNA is TGTGCTAGTGGTTTACCCAGGCGCCATGGCTATGGCTACACCTTC. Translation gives CASGLPRRHGYGYTF.

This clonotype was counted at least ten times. CDR3 nucleotide sequence: TGTGCCAGCAGCTTAGACATCTCTGGAAACACCATATATTTT. It specifies CASSLDISGNTIYF. The chain employs TRBV7-2 and TRBJ1-3; D not resolved. Germline values: CDR1 SGHTA, CDR2 FQGNSA. Trimming shortened V by 1 base and J by 0 bases, and 4 bases separated the two germline ends. This CDR3 is built from 14 residues.

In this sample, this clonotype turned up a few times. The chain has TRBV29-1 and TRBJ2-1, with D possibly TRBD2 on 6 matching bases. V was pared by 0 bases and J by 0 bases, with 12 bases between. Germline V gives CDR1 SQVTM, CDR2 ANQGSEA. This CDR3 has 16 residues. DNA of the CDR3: TGCAGCGTTGAAGAATTAGGAGGGAGCTCCTACAATGAGCAGTTCTTC. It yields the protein CSVEELGGSSYNEQFF.

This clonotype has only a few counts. CDR3 bases: TGTGCCAGCAGTTACTCGCGGAGGACTGAAGCTTTCTTT. It specifies CASSYSRRTEAFF. The rearrangement joins TRBV6-5 to TRBJ1-1; unclear D gene. The length of the CDR3 is 13 residues. From germline, CDR1 is MNHEY and CDR2 SVGAGI. The V and J ends lost 0 bases and 5 bases respectively, with 7 bases between them.

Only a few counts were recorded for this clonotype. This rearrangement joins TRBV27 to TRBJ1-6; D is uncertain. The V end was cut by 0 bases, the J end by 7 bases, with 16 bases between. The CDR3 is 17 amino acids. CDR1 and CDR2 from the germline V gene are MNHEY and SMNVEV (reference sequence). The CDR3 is CASSLSWGSILNSPLHF. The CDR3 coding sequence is TGTGCCAGCAGTTTATCGTGGGGATCGATCTTAAATTCACCCCTCCACTTT.

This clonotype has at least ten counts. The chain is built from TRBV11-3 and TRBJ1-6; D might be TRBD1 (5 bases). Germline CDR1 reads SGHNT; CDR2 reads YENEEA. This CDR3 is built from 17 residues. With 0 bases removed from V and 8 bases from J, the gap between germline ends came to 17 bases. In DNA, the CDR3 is TGTGCCAGCAGCTTAGATCTGGGGACCTTACGGGATTCACCCCTCCACTTT. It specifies CASSLDLGTLRDSPLHF.

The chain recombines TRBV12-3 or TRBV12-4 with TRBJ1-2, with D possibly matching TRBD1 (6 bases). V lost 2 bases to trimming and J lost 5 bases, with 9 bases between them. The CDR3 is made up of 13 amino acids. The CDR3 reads CASSLLDRYGYTF. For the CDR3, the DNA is TGTGCCAGCAGTTTATTGGACAGATATGGCTACACCTTC.

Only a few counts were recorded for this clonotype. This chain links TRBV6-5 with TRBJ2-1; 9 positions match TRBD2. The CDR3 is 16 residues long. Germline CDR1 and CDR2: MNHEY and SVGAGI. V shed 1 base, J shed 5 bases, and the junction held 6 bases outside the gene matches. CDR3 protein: CASSYFASGGNNEQFF. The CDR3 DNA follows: TGTGCCAGCAGTTACTTTGCCAGCGGGGGGAACAATGAGCAGTTCTTC.

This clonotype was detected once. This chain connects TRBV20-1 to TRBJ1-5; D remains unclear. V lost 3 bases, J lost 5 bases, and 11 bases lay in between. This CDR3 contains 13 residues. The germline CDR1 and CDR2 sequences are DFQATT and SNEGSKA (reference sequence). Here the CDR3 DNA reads TGCAGTGCTAGTTACGGGCTAGATCAGCCCCAGCATTTT. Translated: CSASYGLDQPQHF.

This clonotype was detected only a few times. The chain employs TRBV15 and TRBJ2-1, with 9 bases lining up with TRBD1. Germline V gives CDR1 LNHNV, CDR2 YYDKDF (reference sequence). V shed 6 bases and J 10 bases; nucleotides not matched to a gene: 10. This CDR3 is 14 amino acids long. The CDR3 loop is CATRGGQGGEEQFF. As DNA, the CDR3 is TGTGCCACCAGAGGGGGACAGGGTGGTGAAGAGCAGTTCTTC.

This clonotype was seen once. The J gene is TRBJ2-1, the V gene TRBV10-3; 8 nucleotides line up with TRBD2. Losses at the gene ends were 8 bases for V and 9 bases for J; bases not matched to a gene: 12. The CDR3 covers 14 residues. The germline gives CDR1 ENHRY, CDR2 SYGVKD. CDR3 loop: CAIPGLVGSGEQFF. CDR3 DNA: TGTGCCATCCCGGGACTAGTGGGATCCGGTGAGCAGTTCTTC.